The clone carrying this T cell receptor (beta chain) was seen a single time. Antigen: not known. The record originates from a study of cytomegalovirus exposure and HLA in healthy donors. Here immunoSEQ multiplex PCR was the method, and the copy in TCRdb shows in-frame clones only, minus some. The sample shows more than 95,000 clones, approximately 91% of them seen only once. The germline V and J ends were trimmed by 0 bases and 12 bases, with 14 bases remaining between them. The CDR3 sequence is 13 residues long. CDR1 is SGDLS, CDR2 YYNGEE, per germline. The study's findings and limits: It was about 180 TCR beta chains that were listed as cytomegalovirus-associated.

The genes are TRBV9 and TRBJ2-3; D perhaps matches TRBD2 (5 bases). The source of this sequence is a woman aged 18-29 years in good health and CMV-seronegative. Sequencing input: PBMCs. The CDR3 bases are TGTGCCAGCAGCGTAGAAGACCGACTACCTCAGTATTTT. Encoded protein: CASSVEDRLPQYF.